These 28 T cell receptor beta chains came from one sample sequenced in a study of blood T cell repertoires in COVID-19. The protocol was immunoSEQ multiplex PCR, while the TCRdb copy is restricted to in-frame clones and leaves out a portion. The sample shows about 58,000 clones, about 87% of them seen only once. The material sequenced was peripheral blood. The source is a man aged 55 to 70 with acute or convalescent COVID-19.

This chain uses TRBV7-2 with TRBJ2-1; TRBD2 matches at 8 bases. Germline CDR1 is SGHTA and CDR2 is FQGNSA. The CDR3 has 16 amino acids. V trimming: 5 bases; J trimming: 1 base; junction bases outside the gene matches: 7. CDR3 loop: CASSVRAGESYNEQFF. CDR3 nucleotides: TGTGCCAGCAGCGTAAGAGCGGGAGAGTCCTACAATGAGCAGTTCTTC.

V is TRBV7-9 and J is TRBJ2-3; TRBD1 matches 7 bases. This CDR3 region has 16 residues. V shed 4 bases and J 2 bases; nucleotides not matched to a gene: 9. Germline V gene sequence: CDR1 SEHNR, CDR2 FQNEAQ (reference sequence). The CDR3 nucleotides read TGTGCCAGCAGCTCCATACAGGGGCGGCTCACAGATACGCAGTATTTT. It translates to CASSSIQGRLTDTQYF.

This sequence joins TRBV5-4 and TRBJ2-7; a possible D gene is TRBD1 (6 bases). Trimming took off 5 bases at V and 3 bases at J, with 12 bases between the two ends. Per the germline V gene, CDR1 is SGHNT and CDR2 is YYREEE (reference sequence). The CDR3 totals 13 residues. CDR3 in DNA: TGTGCCAGCAGTGACAGGCTGTTCTACGAGCAGTACTTC. It yields the protein CASSDRLFYEQYF.

The chain uses TRBV6-1 and TRBJ2-2; 7 bases align to TRBD1. Per germline, CDR1 MNHNS and CDR2 SASEGT. This CDR3 region has 16 residues. J gave up 7 bases and V 1 base, and 9 bases lay outside the gene matches. DNA of the CDR3: TGTGCCAGCAGTGAAGGGCCCAGGGGGTGGAACGGGGAGCTGTTTTTT. Residues: CASSEGPRGWNGELFF.

The rearrangement links TRBV5-1 to TRBJ2-3; 14 bases map to TRBD2. CDR3 length: 18 amino acids. Germline V gives CDR1 SGHRS, CDR2 YFSETQ. With 3 bases clipped from V and 6 bases from J, the junction kept 12 bases outside the gene matches. The CDR3 here is CASSSLRGGLAGVDTQYF. Written as DNA, the CDR3 is TGCGCCAGCAGCTCGCTCCGGGGGGGACTAGCGGGAGTCGATACGCAGTATTTT.

V gene TRBV6-5 combines with J gene TRBJ2-3, with TRBD1 identical over 7 bases. The CDR3 consists of 12 residues. Germline V gives CDR1 MNHEY, CDR2 SVGAGI. J lost 6 bases, V lost 6 bases, and 3 bases had no gene match. CDR3 loop: CASSPGGDTQYF. CDR3 nucleotide sequence: TGTGCCAGCAGCCCAGGGGGTGATACGCAGTATTTT.

This chain uses TRBV4-3 with TRBJ2-4; 10 positions agree with TRBD2. Germline V gives CDR1 LGHNA, CDR2 YSLEER. Unmatched junction bases numbered 2, after V lost 0 bases and J lost 3 bases. This CDR3 has 16 residues. The CDR3 region is CASSQDRLAGKNIQYF. The CDR3 DNA sequence: TGCGCCAGCAGCCAAGATCGACTAGCGGGCAAAAACATTCAGTACTTC.

This sequence joins TRBV11-2 and TRBJ1-5; D possibly corresponds to TRBD1 (6 bases). V shed 0 bases and J shed 5 bases, with 14 bases lying between them. CDR1 is SGHAT and CDR2 is FQNNGV in the germline V gene. The CDR3 runs 16 residues. The CDR3 loop reads CASSLDTGHFDQPQHF. In DNA form, the CDR3 reads TGTGCCAGCAGCTTAGATACGGGACACTTTGATCAGCCCCAGCATTTT.

The rearrangement joins TRBV11-3 to TRBJ1-1, with D maybe TRBD1 (6 bases). CDR3 length equals 13 residues. Germline V gives CDR1 SGHNT, CDR2 YENEEA. The germline V and J ends were trimmed by 4 bases and 5 bases, with 11 bases remaining between them. CDR3 loop: CASSYRDGTEAFF. CDR3 nucleotides: TGTGCCAGCAGCTACAGGGACGGGACTGAAGCTTTCTTT.

The chain combines TRBV4-3 with TRBJ2-4; 7 bases fit TRBD2. CDR1 and CDR2 from the germline V gene are LGHNA and YSLEER. The CDR3 is 14 residues long. J lost 8 bases, V lost 0 bases, and 4 bases had no gene match. The CDR3: CASSQEGGRDIQYF. CDR3 DNA sequence: TGCGCCAGCAGCCAAGAGGGAGGGAGGGACATTCAGTACTTC.

The rearrangement uses TRBV4-1 and TRBJ1-2, with a possible D match to TRBD1 (6 bases). Germline V gene data show CDR1 as MGHRA and CDR2 as YSYEKL. Trimming stripped 0 bases from V and 8 bases from J, with 22 bases between. This CDR3 spans 17 amino acids. Written as DNA, the CDR3 is TGCGCCAGCAGCCAAGACCTGATCCGGGGGGGCGCATGGGGCTACACCTTC. Its protein is CASSQDLIRGGAWGYTF.

This clone was observed a single time. This chain joins TRBV28 and TRBJ2-4; TRBD1 matches 11 bases. Germline CDR1 reads MDHEN; CDR2 reads SYDVKM. This CDR3 has 14 amino acids. Trimming removed 5 bases from V and 8 bases from J; junction bases left unmatched: 5. The CDR3 nucleotides read TGTGCCAGCAGTCCAAGGACAGGGGGCTACATTCAGTACTTC. Encoded protein: CASSPRTGGYIQYF.

There are a few counts of this clone. The J gene is TRBJ1-1, the V gene TRBV6-5, with D tentatively TRBD1 (5 bases). Per germline, CDR1 MNHEY and CDR2 SVGAGI. The CDR3 totals 13 residues. Trimming took off 2 bases at V and 11 bases at J, with 15 bases between the two ends. Here the CDR3 DNA reads TGTGCCAGCAGTTACGGTAATAGGGGTAAGGCTTTCTTT. Residues: CASSYGNRGKAFF.

The V call is TRBV7-9, the J call TRBJ2-5; TRBD1 agrees at 8 bases. CDR3 size: 15 residues. Germline CDR1 SEHNR, CDR2 FQNEAQ (reference sequence). Unmatched junction bases numbered 6, after V lost 4 bases and J lost 2 bases. The CDR3 sequence is CASSSGQGFQETQYF. In nucleotides, the CDR3 is TGTGCCAGCAGCTCCGGACAGGGATTTCAAGAGACCCAGTACTTC.

The CDR3 protein is CASSLGGANEKLFF. CDR3 coding DNA: TGTGCCAGCAGTTTGGGCGGGGCTAATGAAAAACTGTTTTTT. The rearrangement joins TRBV28 to TRBJ1-4; D not certain. This CDR3 region has 14 residues. Between the trimmed V and J ends, which lost 3 bases and 3 bases, there was a span of 8 bases. CDR1 and CDR2 from the germline V gene are MDHEN and SYDVKM.

V usage is TRBV15 and J usage is TRBJ2-5; 9 bases fit TRBD1. The CDR3 length is 17 residues. Looked up from germline, CDR1 is LNHNV and CDR2 is YYDKDF (reference sequence). V lost 1 base to trimming and J lost 4 bases; unmatched junction nucleotides: 10. The CDR3 region is CATSRGAGQGSRETQYF. The CDR3 region has the DNA TGTGCCACCAGCAGAGGAGCCGGACAGGGGAGCCGAGAGACCCAGTACTTC.

V gene TRBV7-3 combines with J gene TRBJ2-2; possibly TRBD1 for D (6 bases). The CDR3 loop spans 13 amino acids. CDR1 is SGHTA, CDR2 FQGTGA, per germline. Trimming took off 5 bases at V and 7 bases at J, with 11 bases between the two ends. CDR3 DNA: TGTGCCAGCAGCCAAACAGGGCTCGGGGAGCTGTTTTTT. Translating it yields CASSQTGLGELFF.

CDR3 sequence: CAIRKPGQTVGSSYEQYF. Written as DNA, the CDR3 is TGTGCCATCAGGAAACCGGGACAGACAGTTGGGAGCTCCTACGAGCAGTACTTC. The chain is built from TRBV10-3 and TRBJ2-7; TRBD1 aligns across 7 bases. Germline lookup yields CDR1 ENHRY and CDR2 SYGVKD. Losses at the gene ends were 6 bases for V and 0 bases for J; bases not matched to a gene: 17. The CDR3 spans 18 residues.

V gene TRBV19 combines with J gene TRBJ2-2; 16 bases match TRBD2. The V gene's germline CDR1 is LNHDA and CDR2 SQIVND (reference sequence). The trim removed 2 bases at V and 4 bases at J, leaving 7 bases unmatched. This CDR3 has 19 residues. The CDR3 region is CASSIRGTSGRAGTGELFF. CDR3 sequence (DNA): TGTGCCAGTAGTATAAGAGGGACTAGCGGGAGGGCCGGCACCGGGGAGCTGTTTTTT.

This chain uses TRBV9 with TRBJ2-1; 11 bases align to TRBD2. The CDR3 runs to 16 residues. With V trimmed by 4 bases and J by 5 bases, 8 bases remained unmatched. Germline CDR1 is SGDLS and CDR2 is YYNGEE. The CDR3 here is CASSLAGTSGNNEQFF. CDR3 DNA sequence: TGTGCCAGCAGCCTCGCCGGGACTAGCGGAAACAATGAGCAGTTCTTC.

The chain is built from TRBV3-1 (or the pseudogene TRBV3-2) and TRBJ1-2, with D unclear. Germline assignment: CDR1 LGHDT and CDR2 YNNKEL (reference sequence). V was trimmed by 1 base and J by 4 bases, leaving 28 bases between them. This CDR3 region has 20 residues. CDR3 in DNA: TGTGCCAGCAGCCAAGTGTTCCCCCCCCCGCTATCTCCACTTATCTATGGCTACACCTTC. Its protein is CASSQVFPPPLSPLIYGYTF.

This rearrangement joins TRBV5-1 to TRBJ2-5, with D perhaps matching TRBD1 (5 bases). The germline CDR1 and CDR2 sequences are SGHRS and YFSETQ. V was pared by 0 bases and J by 4 bases, with 10 bases between. The length of the CDR3 is 14 residues. CDR3 in amino acids: CASSLGRGGETQYF. CDR3 nucleotide sequence: TGCGCCAGCAGCTTGGGAAGGGGTGGAGAGACCCAGTACTTC.

J is TRBJ2-5 and V is TRBV28; tentative D call: TRBD2 (6 bases). Trimming removed 2 bases at V and 11 bases at J, with 18 bases between. The germline CDR1 and CDR2 sequences are MDHEN and SYDVKM. The CDR3 has 14 residues. The CDR3 DNA sequence: TGTGCCAGCAGTTTAAGTGAACGCGGCGGGAATCAGTACTTC. Protein product: CASSLSERGGNQYF.

The chain recombines TRBV11-3 with TRBJ2-2; no definite D call. The germline gives CDR1 SGHNT, CDR2 YENEEA. The CDR3 totals 15 residues. Deletions cut 2 bases from V and 1 base from J, with 8 bases between. CDR3 nucleotide sequence: TGTGCCAGCAGCTTAAGGCAGGTGAACACCGGGGAGCTGTTTTTT. Translated, it gives CASSLRQVNTGELFF.

The table lists this clone with a few counts. The rearrangement links TRBV28 to TRBJ2-7; TRBD1 aligns across 8 bases. This CDR3 region has 12 residues. With 8 bases clipped from V and 6 bases from J, the junction kept 6 bases outside the gene matches. CDR1 is MDHEN, CDR2 SYDVKM, per germline. This CDR3 reads CASRITGGEQYF. For the CDR3, the DNA is TGTGCCAGCCGCATTACAGGGGGCGAGCAGTACTTC.

V gene TRBV29-1 combines with J gene TRBJ2-3, with D possibly matching TRBD1 (5 bases). The CDR3 runs to 13 residues. Germline V gene lookup returns CDR1 SQVTM and CDR2 ANQGSEA. Trimming left V 2 bases short and J 4 bases short, with 10 bases between. CDR3 in DNA: TGCAGCGTTGAATTAGGGGAACCAGATACGCAGTATTTT. Its translation: CSVELGEPDTQYF.

The chain has TRBV19 and TRBJ2-7; 8 bases align to TRBD2. V lost 8 bases, J lost 6 bases, and 12 bases stayed unmatched. The V gene's germline CDR1 is LNHDA and CDR2 SQIVND (reference sequence). The CDR3 loop spans 14 amino acids. CDR3 sequence: CASGSGTRGGEQYF. CDR3 nucleotide sequence: TGTGCCAGTGGGAGCGGGACTAGAGGCGGCGAGCAGTACTTC.

The CDR3 here is CASSSLGGEIQPQHF. The CDR3 nucleotides read TGTGCCAGCAGCTCATTAGGGGGAGAGATTCAGCCCCAGCATTTT. The rearrangement uses TRBV27 and TRBJ1-5; a weak D match, TRBD1 (6 bases). Germline CDR1 reads MNHEY; CDR2 reads SMNVEV (reference sequence). Trimming removed 6 bases at V and 6 bases at J, with 18 bases between. This CDR3 is built from 15 residues.